These 31 T cell receptor beta chains came from one sample sequenced in a study of blood T cell repertoires in COVID-19. Sequencing used immunoSEQ multiplex PCR; TCRdb keeps in-frame clones, though not all of them. The data hold more than 250,000 clones, with approximately 89% observed a single time. The sequenced material came from peripheral blood. The receptor set was obtained from a woman between 25 and 40 years old with COVID-19, enrolled during active disease.

This chain uses TRBV5-1 with TRBJ1-2; 7 nucleotides match TRBD1. V trimming: 5 bases; J trimming: 13 bases; junction bases outside the gene matches: 29. CDR1 is SGHRS, CDR2 YFSETQ, per germline. This CDR3 is 18 amino acids long. The CDR3 DNA sequence: TGCGCCAGCAGTATGACTCGGGGACAGTCTTCCGTAAAGTTCGGAGGCACCTTC. Protein sequence: CASSMTRGQSSVKFGGTF.

This rearrangement joins TRBV5-4 to TRBJ1-1; TRBD1 aligns across 8 bases. CDR1 SGHNT and CDR2 YYREEE come from the germline V gene (reference sequence). V was clipped by 4 bases and J by 4 bases; unmatched bases: 6. The CDR3 is made up of 14 amino acids. The chain's CDR3 is CASSMTGVPTEAFF. The CDR3 coding sequence is TGTGCCAGCAGCATGACAGGGGTCCCCACTGAAGCTTTCTTT.

Of note for this clone: A much larger clone differs from this one at a single base, so this may be a read error. This sequence joins TRBV7-9 and TRBJ2-1; possibly TRBD2 for D (7 bases). From germline, CDR1 is SEHNR and CDR2 FQNEAQ (reference sequence). Between the trimmed V and J ends, which lost 0 bases and 6 bases, there was a span of 9 bases. This CDR3 is built from 14 residues. CDR3 sequence (DNA): TGTGCCAGCAGCTTAGCGGGGGGGCGCAATGAGCAGTTCTTC. Its translation is CASSLAGGRNEQFF.

This sequence joins TRBV7-2 and TRBJ2-3; D gene ambiguous. V was pared by 3 bases and J by 2 bases, with 12 bases between. Germline assignment: CDR1 SGHTA and CDR2 FQGNSA. CDR3 length: 15 amino acids. The CDR3 DNA is TGTGCCAGCAGCTTGAATAGCCCGCCCACAGATACGCAGTATTTT. It specifies CASSLNSPPTDTQYF.

This rearrangement joins TRBV10-3 to TRBJ1-1; 7 bases line up with TRBD1. The CDR3 loop spans 14 amino acids. V dropped 6 bases and J dropped 3; count of bases not matched to a gene: 7. Germline values: CDR1 ENHRY, CDR2 SYGVKD. CDR3 loop: CAIRALQGDTEAFF. CDR3 bases: TGTGCCATCAGAGCACTCCAGGGGGACACTGAAGCTTTCTTT.

The gene calls are TRBV29-1 and TRBJ2-7; 7 bases are a match to TRBD1. After removal of 6 bases from V and 3 bases from J, the junction contained 5 bases not matched to a gene. The germline V gene has CDR1 SQVTM and CDR2 ANQGSEA. The length of the CDR3 is 12 residues. The CDR3 bases are TGCAGCGTCTATCAGGGGGACTACGAGCAGTACTTC. Protein product: CSVYQGDYEQYF.

The rearrangement joins TRBV6-6 to TRBJ2-1; TRBD2 aligns across 15 bases. This CDR3 region has 17 residues. The trim removed 5 bases at V and 7 bases at J, leaving 9 bases unmatched. Germline V gene sequence: CDR1 MNHNY, CDR2 SVGAGI (reference sequence). In nucleotides, the CDR3 is TGTGCCAGCAGTCAACGGACTAGCGGGGGGGCGAGGAATGAGCAGTTCTTC. Residues: CASSQRTSGGARNEQFF.

In this sample, this clone turned up a few times. This chain joins TRBV19 and TRBJ2-3, with 10 bases matching TRBD2. Germline V CDR1 and CDR2: LNHDA, SQIVND (reference sequence). CDR3 length: 13 residues. V shed 11 bases and J 4 bases; nucleotides not matched to a gene: 6. In nucleotides, the CDR3 is TGTGCCGAGGGACTAGCGCCTTCAGATACGCAGTATTTT. This translates into CAEGLAPSDTQYF.

The chain is built from TRBV6-5 and TRBJ2-5; D might be TRBD1 (6 bases). Germline CDR1 reads MNHEY; CDR2 reads SVGAGI. The CDR3 is made up of 13 amino acids. The germline V and J ends were trimmed by 4 bases and 1 base, with 7 bases remaining between them. As DNA, the CDR3 is TGTGCCAGCAGTTGGGACATCCAAGAGACCCAGTACTTC. It is translated as CASSWDIQETQYF.

The rearrangement joins TRBV5-1 to TRBJ2-7; TRBD1 agrees at 9 bases. Germline CDR1 reads SGHRS; CDR2 reads YFSETQ. This CDR3 has 13 residues. V trimming: 1 base; J trimming: 6 bases; junction bases outside the gene matches: 2. The CDR3, as DNA: TGCGCCAGCAGCTTGTGGACAGGGGCCGAGCAGTACGTC. It codes for CASSLWTGAEQYV.

The rearrangement joins TRBV28 to TRBJ2-3; 9 bases fit TRBD1. V trimming: 2 bases; J trimming: 4 bases; junction bases outside the gene matches: 10. The CDR3 has 17 residues. Germline V lookup: CDR1 MDHEN, CDR2 SYDVKM. In DNA form, the CDR3 reads TGTGCCAGCAGTTTACCCCGGGACAGGGCCGGGGCAGATACGCAGTATTTT. Encoded protein: CASSLPRDRAGADTQYF. The whole variable domain, filled in from reference TRBV28 and TRBJ2-3, reads DVKVTQSSRYLVKRTGEKVFLECVQDMDHENMFWYRQDPGLGLRLIYFSYDVKMKEKGDIPEGYSVSREKKERFSLILESASTNQTSMYLCASSLPRDRAGADTQYFGPGTRLTVL.

This rearrangement joins TRBV10-3 to TRBJ2-5, with 9 nucleotides matching TRBD2. The germline V gene has CDR1 ENHRY and CDR2 SYGVKD. This CDR3 is 16 amino acids long. The V gene end was trimmed by 0 bases and the J gene end by 3 bases; junction bases not matched to a gene: 5. Written as DNA, the CDR3 is TGTGCCATCAGTGAGTCGGATAGCGGGGGCAAAGAGACCCAGTACTTC. It is translated as CAISESDSGGKETQYF.

This clone was detected only a few times. The chain carries TRBV4-2 and TRBJ2-3; TRBD2 matches 10 bases. The V gene's germline CDR1 is LGHNA and CDR2 YNFKEQ. V shed 5 bases, J shed 4 bases, and the junction held 6 bases outside the gene matches. The CDR3 sequence is 15 residues long. In DNA form, the CDR3 reads TGTGCCAGCAGCGAGCGGGGGGGCGACGCAGATACGCAGTATTTT. As protein: CASSERGGDADTQYF.

This clone was detected only a few times. This chain joins TRBV5-1 and TRBJ1-6; D call uncertain. CDR1 and CDR2 from the germline V gene are SGHRS and YFSETQ. CDR3 length: 14 residues. Trimming removed 3 bases from V and 7 bases from J, with 11 bases in between. The CDR3: CASSSGVGNSPLHF. CDR3 nucleotides: TGCGCCAGCAGCTCCGGGGTCGGAAATTCACCCCTCCACTTT.

V gene TRBV6-5 combines with J gene TRBJ2-2, with D possibly being TRBD1 (6 bases). The germline V gene encodes CDR1 MNHEY and CDR2 SVGAGI. Trimming left V 0 bases short and J 9 bases short, with 8 bases between. The CDR3 is 13 residues long. The CDR3 sequence: CASSYSGGWELFF. The CDR3 DNA is TGTGCCAGCAGTTACTCAGGGGGTTGGGAGCTGTTTTTT.

The chain recombines TRBV27 with TRBJ2-5, with D perhaps matching TRBD2 (6 bases). The CDR3 has 15 residues. Trimming took off 5 bases at V and 3 bases at J, with 16 bases between the two ends. The germline CDR1 and CDR2 sequences are MNHEY and SMNVEV (reference sequence). The CDR3 DNA follows: TGTGCCAGCAGTACATCGCGGGGATTAGAAGAGACCCAGTACTTC. Protein sequence: CASSTSRGLEETQYF.

The chain couples TRBV19 to TRBJ2-1, with 8 bases lining up with TRBD1. The CDR3 has 12 residues. V shed 5 bases and J 8 bases; nucleotides not matched to a gene: 2. Germline values: CDR1 LNHDA, CDR2 SQIVND (reference sequence). Here the CDR3 reads CASSVQGDEQFF. The CDR3 DNA follows: TGTGCCAGTAGTGTACAGGGGGATGAGCAGTTCTTC. The whole variable domain, filled in from reference TRBV19 and TRBJ2-1, reads DGGITQSPKYLFRKEGQNVTLSCEQNLNHDAMYWYRQDPGQGLRLIYYSQIVNDFQKGDIAEGYSVSREKKESFPLTVTSAQKNPTAFYLCASSVQGDEQFFGPGTRLTVL.

The J gene is TRBJ2-1, the V gene TRBV6-5; TRBD2 matches 11 bases. V shed 8 bases, J shed 11 bases, and the junction held 8 bases outside the gene matches. The CDR3 sequence is 13 residues long. CDR1 and CDR2 (germline): MNHEY, SVGAGI. Written as DNA, the CDR3 is TGTGCCAGCGCCCGACGGACTAGCGGGCAGCAGTTCTTC. Translated: CASARRTSGQQFF.

This chain connects TRBV5-4 to TRBJ2-1; 12 bases align to TRBD2. The CDR3 has 17 residues. Germline CDR1 reads SGHNT; CDR2 reads YYREEE (reference sequence). V was pared by 4 bases and J by 4 bases, with 9 bases of the junction left unmatched. The chain's CDR3 is CASSPTSGGNLYNEQFF. The CDR3 DNA follows: TGTGCCAGCAGCCCCACTAGCGGGGGGAACCTTTACAATGAGCAGTTCTTC.

V and J are TRBV5-6 and TRBJ2-1; D possibly corresponds to TRBD1 (6 bases). V was cut by 4 bases and J by 4 bases, with 6 bases left in between. Per the germline V gene, CDR1 is SGHDT and CDR2 is YYEEEE. The CDR3 is 12 residues long. The CDR3, as DNA: TGTGCCAGCAGCCAGGGGTACAATGAGCAGTTCTTC. Translation: CASSQGYNEQFF. The whole variable domain, filled in from reference TRBV5-6 and TRBJ2-1, reads DAGVTQSPTHLIKTRGQQVTLRCSPKSGHDTVSWYQQALGQGPQFIFQYYEEEERQRGNFPDRFSGHQFPNYSSELNVNALLLGDSALYLCASSQGYNEQFFGPGTRLTVL.

This clone was found a few times. The J gene is TRBJ1-2, the V gene TRBV11-3; 12 positions agree with TRBD1. The germline CDR1 and CDR2 sequences are SGHNT and YENEEA. This CDR3 has 15 residues. The V gene end was trimmed by 5 bases and the J gene end by 5 bases; junction bases not matched to a gene: 6. Written as DNA, the CDR3 is TGTGCCAGCAGCCTGGGGACAGGGGGCATGTATGGCTACACCTTC. Its protein is CASSLGTGGMYGYTF. Looking up the rest from reference TRBV11-3 and TRBJ1-2 gives the full variable domain: EAGVVQSPRYKIIEKKQPVAFWCNPISGHNTLYWYLQNLGQGPELLIRYENEEAVDDSQLPKDRFSAERLKGVDSTLKIQPAELGDSAVYLCASSLGTGGMYGYTFGSGTRLTVV.

The genes are TRBV5-1 and TRBJ2-2; 15 bases align to TRBD2. Losses at the gene ends were 2 bases for V and 3 bases for J; bases not matched to a gene: 14. This CDR3 has 21 amino acids. CDR1 and CDR2 from the germline V gene are SGHRS and YFSETQ. The CDR3 protein is CASSFRTSGGAADLYTGELFF. In DNA, the CDR3 is TGCGCCAGCAGCTTTAGGACTAGCGGGGGGGCCGCTGACTTATACACCGGGGAGCTGTTTTTT.

This clone was observed once. CDR3 residues: CASRPYRGRSLYNSPLHF. In DNA form, the CDR3 reads TGTGCCAGCAGGCCCTACAGGGGGCGATCCTTATATAATTCACCCCTCCACTTT. This sequence joins TRBV28 and TRBJ1-6; 9 bases line up with TRBD1. The V gene's germline CDR1 is MDHEN and CDR2 SYDVKM. The CDR3 totals 18 residues. V gave up 6 bases and J gave up 4 bases; unmatched junction bases: 13.

The V gene is TRBV23-1, the J gene TRBJ2-5; TRBD1 agrees at 11 bases. TRBV23-1 is reported as an ORF; its role is uncertain. The V gene end was trimmed by 4 bases and the J gene end by 4 bases; junction bases not matched to a gene: 2. CDR3 length equals 14 residues. The chain's CDR3 is CASSPGTGGETQYF. The CDR3, as DNA: TGCGCCAGCAGTCCCGGGACAGGGGGAGAGACCCAGTACTTC.

The rearrangement links TRBV9 to TRBJ2-1, with D maybe TRBD2 (6 bases). Trimming removed 3 bases at V and 7 bases at J, with 14 bases between. Germline V CDR1 and CDR2: SGDLS, YYNGEE. The CDR3 is 14 amino acids. The CDR3 sequence is CASSALAWGNEQFF. DNA for the CDR3: TGTGCCAGCAGCGCCCTAGCGTGGGGGAATGAGCAGTTCTTC.

The V gene is TRBV21-1, the J gene TRBJ1-2; the table names TRBD1, a call not compared with the DNA. TRBV21-1 is recorded as a pseudogene. The length of the CDR3 is 13 residues. CDR3 sequence: CASRDRGPYGYTF. The DNA for the CDR3 is TGTGCCAGCAGGGACAGGGGGCCCTATGGCTACACCTTC.

The chain has TRBV5-5 and TRBJ1-1; D not certain. CDR1 is SGHKS, CDR2 YYEKEE, per germline (reference sequence). This CDR3 has 13 residues. V was pared by 5 bases and J by 1 base, with 9 bases between. The CDR3: CASSLGWNTEAFF. The CDR3 DNA reads as TGTGCCAGCAGTCTCGGTTGGAACACTGAAGCTTTCTTT.

V usage is TRBV14 and J usage is TRBJ2-1, with D tentatively TRBD1 (6 bases). Germline CDR1 is SGHDN and CDR2 is FVKESK. CDR3 length equals 15 residues. Trimming stripped 6 bases from V and 2 bases from J, with 14 bases between. The DNA for the CDR3 is TGTGCCAGCAGGCACACAGGGCAGGCCTACAATGAGCAGTTCTTC. Its protein is CASRHTGQAYNEQFF.

The chain has TRBV6-5 and TRBJ2-3, with TRBD2 matching over 7 bases. CDR3 length equals 15 residues. The germline V gene has CDR1 MNHEY and CDR2 SVGAGI. The J segment lost 3 bases and the V segment lost 7 bases, leaving 10 bases of the junction unmatched. CDR3 sequence reads: CASNPGLVLTDTQYF. The CDR3 DNA is TGTGCCAGCAATCCAGGACTAGTTTTGACAGATACGCAGTATTTT.

The table lists this clone with a count of one. V and J are TRBV2 and TRBJ1-1; D is undetermined. The CDR3 has 13 amino acids. V was pared by 1 base and J by 10 bases, with 13 bases between. Germline V CDR1 and CDR2: SNHLY, FYNNEI. Written as DNA, the CDR3 is TGTGCCAGCAGTGAAGAGGAGCAAGGCTCAGCTTTCTTT. Its translation: CASSEEEQGSAFF.

Here the CDR3 reads CASSSDRLSTDTQYF. The DNA of the CDR3 is TGTGCCAGCAGCTCGGACAGGCTTAGCACAGATACGCAGTATTTT. This chain connects TRBV7-8 to TRBJ2-3, with 7 bases aligning to TRBD1. This CDR3 is built from 15 residues. Germline CDR1 SGHVS, CDR2 FQNEAQ. Losses at the gene ends were 4 bases for V and 0 bases for J; bases not matched to a gene: 4.